Sequencing of this TCR beta chain was carried out in a study of blood T cell repertoires in COVID-19. Sequencing was performed with immunoSEQ multiplex PCR; in TCRdb, only in-frame clones are kept and a portion is missing. This table has over 50,000 clones, 65% to 85% appearing once. This clone was detected only once. V shed 8 bases and J 2 bases; nucleotides not matched to a gene: 4. There are 14 residues in the CDR3. From germline, CDR1 is MNHEY and CDR2 SVGAGI. This chain joins TRBV6-5 and TRBJ2-7; TRBD2 matches 12 bases. The TCR was taken from a human donor with active or convalescent COVID-19. The donor label of this sample is uncertain. The material sequenced was peripheral blood. The CDR3 DNA is TGTGCCAGCGGGAGACTAGCGGGGGCCTACGAGCAGTACTTC. This codes for CASGRLAGAYEQYF.